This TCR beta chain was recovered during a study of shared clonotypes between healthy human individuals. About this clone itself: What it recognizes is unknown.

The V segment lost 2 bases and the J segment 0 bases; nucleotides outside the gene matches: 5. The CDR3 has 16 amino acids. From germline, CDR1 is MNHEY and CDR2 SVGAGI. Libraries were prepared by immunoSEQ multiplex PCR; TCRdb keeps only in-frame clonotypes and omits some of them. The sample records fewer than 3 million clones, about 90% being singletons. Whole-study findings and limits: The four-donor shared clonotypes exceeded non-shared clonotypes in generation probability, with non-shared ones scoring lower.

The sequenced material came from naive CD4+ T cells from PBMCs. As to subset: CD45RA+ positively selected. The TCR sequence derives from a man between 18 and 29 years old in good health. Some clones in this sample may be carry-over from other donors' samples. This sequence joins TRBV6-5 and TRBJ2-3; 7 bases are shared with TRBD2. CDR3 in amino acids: CASSYGSGPSTDTQYF. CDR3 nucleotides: TGTGCCAGCAGTTACGGTAGCGGGCCGAGCACAGATACGCAGTATTTT.